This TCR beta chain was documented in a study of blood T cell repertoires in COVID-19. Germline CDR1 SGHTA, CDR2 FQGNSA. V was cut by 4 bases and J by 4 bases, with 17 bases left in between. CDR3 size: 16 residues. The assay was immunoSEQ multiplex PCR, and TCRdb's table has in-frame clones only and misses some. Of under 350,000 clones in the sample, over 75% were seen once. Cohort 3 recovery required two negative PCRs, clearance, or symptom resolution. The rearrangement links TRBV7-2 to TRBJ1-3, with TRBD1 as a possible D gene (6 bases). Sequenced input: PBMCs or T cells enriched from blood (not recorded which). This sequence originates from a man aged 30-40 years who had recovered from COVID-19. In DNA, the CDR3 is TGTGCCAGCAGCTCTGGACAGCCGCAGTCCGGAAACACCATATATTTT. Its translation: CASSSGQPQSGNTIYF. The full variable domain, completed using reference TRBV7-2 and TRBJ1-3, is GAGVSQSPSNKVTEKGKDVELRCDPISGHTALYWYRQSLGQGLEFLIYFQGNSAPDKSGLPSDRFSAERTGGSVSTLTIQRTQQEDSAVYLCASSSGQPQSGNTIYFGEGSWLTVV.